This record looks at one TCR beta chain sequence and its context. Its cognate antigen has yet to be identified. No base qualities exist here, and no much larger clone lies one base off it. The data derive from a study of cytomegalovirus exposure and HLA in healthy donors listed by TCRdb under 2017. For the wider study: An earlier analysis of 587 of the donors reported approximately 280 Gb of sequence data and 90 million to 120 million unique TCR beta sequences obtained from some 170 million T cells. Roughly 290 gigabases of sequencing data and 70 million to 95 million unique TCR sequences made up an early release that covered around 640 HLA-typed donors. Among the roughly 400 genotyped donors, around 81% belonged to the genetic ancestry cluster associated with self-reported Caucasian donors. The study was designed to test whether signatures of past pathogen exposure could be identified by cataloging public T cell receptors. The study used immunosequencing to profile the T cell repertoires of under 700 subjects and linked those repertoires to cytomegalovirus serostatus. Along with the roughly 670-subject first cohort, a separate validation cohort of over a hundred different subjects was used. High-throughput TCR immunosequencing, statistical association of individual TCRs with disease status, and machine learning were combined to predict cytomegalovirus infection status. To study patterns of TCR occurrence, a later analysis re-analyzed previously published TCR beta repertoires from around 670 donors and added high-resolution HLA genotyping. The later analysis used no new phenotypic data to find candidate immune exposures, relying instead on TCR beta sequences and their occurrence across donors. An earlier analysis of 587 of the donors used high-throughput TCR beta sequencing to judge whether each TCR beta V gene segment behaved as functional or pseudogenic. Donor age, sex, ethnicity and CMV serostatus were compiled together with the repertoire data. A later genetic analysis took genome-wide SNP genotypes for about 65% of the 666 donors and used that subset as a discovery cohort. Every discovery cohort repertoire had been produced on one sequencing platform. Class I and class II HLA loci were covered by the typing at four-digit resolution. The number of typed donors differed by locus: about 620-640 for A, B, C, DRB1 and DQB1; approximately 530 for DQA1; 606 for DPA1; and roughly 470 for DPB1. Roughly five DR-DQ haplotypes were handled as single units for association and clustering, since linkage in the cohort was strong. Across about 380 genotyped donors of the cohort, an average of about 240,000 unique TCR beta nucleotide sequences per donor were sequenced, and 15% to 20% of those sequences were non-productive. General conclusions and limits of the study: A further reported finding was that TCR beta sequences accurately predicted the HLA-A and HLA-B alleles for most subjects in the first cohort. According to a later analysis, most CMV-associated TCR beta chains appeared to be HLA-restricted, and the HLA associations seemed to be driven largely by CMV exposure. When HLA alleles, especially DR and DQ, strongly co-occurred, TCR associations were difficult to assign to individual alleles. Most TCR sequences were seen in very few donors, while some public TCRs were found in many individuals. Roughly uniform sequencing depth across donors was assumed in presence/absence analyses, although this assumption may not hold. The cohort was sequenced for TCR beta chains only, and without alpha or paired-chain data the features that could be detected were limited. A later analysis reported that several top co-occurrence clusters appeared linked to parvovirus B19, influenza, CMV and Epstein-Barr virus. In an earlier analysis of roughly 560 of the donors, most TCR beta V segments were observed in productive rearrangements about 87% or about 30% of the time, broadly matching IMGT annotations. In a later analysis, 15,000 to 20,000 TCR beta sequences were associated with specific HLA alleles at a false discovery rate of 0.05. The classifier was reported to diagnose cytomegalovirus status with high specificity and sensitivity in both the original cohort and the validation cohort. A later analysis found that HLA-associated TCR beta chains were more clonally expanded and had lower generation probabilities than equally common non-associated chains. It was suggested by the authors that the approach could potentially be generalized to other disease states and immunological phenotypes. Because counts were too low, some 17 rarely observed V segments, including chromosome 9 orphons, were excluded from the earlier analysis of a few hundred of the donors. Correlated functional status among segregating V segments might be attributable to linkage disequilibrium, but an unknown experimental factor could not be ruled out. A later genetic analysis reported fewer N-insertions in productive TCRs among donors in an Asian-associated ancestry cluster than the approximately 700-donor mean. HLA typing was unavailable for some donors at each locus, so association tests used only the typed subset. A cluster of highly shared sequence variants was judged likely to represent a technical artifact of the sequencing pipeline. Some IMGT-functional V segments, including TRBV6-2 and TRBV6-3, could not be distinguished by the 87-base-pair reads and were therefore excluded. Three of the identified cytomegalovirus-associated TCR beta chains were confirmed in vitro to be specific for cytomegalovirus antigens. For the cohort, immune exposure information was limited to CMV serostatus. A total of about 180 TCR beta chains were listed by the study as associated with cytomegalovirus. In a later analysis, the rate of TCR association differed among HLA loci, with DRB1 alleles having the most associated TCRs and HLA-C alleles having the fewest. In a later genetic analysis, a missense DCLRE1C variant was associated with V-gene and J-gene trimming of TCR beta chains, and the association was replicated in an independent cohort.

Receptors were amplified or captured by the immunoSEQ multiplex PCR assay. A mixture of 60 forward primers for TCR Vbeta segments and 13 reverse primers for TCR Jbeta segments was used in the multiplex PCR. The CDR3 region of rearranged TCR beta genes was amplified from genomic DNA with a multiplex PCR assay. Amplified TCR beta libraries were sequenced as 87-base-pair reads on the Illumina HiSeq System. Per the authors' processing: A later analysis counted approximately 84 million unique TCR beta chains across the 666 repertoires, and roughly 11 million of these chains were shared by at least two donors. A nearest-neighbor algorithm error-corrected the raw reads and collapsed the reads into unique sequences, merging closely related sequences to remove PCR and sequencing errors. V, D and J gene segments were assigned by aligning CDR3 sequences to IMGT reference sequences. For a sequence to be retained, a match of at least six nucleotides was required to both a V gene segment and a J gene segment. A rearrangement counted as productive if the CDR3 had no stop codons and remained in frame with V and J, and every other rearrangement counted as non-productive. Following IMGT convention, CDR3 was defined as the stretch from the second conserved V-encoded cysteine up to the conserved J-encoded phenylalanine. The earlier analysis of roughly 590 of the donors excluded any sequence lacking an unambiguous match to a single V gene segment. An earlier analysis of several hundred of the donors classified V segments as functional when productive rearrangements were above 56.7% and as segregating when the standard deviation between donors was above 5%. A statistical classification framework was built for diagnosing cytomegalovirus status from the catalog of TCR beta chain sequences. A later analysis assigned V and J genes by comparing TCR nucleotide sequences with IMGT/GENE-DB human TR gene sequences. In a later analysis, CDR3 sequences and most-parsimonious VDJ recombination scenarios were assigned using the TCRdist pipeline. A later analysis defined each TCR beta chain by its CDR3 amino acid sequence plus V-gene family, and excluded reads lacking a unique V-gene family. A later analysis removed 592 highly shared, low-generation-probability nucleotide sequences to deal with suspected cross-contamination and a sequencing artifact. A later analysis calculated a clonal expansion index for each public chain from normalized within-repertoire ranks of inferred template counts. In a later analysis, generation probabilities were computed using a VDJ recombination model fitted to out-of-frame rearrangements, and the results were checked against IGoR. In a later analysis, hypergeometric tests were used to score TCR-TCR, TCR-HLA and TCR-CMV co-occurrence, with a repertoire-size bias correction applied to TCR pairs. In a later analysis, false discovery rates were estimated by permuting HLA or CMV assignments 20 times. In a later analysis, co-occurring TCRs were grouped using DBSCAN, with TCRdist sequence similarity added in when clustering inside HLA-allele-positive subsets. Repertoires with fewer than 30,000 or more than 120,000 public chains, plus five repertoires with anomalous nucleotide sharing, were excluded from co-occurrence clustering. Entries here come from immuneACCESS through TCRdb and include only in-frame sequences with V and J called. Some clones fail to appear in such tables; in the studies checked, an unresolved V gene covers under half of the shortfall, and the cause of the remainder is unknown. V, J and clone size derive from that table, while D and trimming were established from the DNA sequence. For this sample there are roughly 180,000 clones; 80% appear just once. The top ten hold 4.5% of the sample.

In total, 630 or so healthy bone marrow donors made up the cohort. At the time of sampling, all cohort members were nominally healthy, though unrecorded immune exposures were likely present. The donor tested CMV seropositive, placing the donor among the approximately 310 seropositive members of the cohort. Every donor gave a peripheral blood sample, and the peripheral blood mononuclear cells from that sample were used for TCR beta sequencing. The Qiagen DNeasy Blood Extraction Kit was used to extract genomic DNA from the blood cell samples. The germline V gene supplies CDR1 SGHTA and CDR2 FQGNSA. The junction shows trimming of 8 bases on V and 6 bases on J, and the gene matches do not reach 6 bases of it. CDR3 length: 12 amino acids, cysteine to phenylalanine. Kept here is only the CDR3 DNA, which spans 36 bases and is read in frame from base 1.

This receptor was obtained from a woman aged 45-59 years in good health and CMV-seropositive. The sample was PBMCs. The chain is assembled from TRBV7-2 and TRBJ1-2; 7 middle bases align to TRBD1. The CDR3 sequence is CASAPRGNGYTF. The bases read TGTGCCAGCGCTCCCAGGGGGAATGGCTACACCTTC.